Included here is one T cell receptor beta chain sequence, with context. The data stem from a study of technical replicates of blood from a few donors. TCRdb keeps only in-frame clones here, not all; method: immunoSEQ multiplex PCR. The top ten hold 0.39% of the sample, which has under 55,000 clones, approximately 95% seen once. This receptor was obtained from a human donor in good health. The specimen was T cells isolated from PBMCs.

CDR3 DNA sequence: TGTGCCAGTAGTATAGGAGTGAACGAGCAGTACTTC. It is translated as CASSIGVNEQYF. The chain carries TRBV19 and TRBJ2-7, with unresolved D. Trimming removed 1 base from V and 5 bases from J, with 6 bases in between. Per the germline V gene, CDR1 is LNHDA and CDR2 is SQIVND (reference sequence). The CDR3 consists of 12 residues.